This T cell receptor (beta chain) was found in a study of T cell repertoires in cytomegalovirus infection. Study-level results: The ex vivo response was dominated by HLA-C-restricted CMV-specific TCR beta clonotypes.

One entry per CDR3 protein results from TCRdb running MiXCR on the reads. The sample records approximately 350,000 distinct CDR3 sequences, about a third being singletons. Points on this clonotype: What it binds is not known.

V lost 5 bases, J lost 0 bases, and 29 bases lay in between. This CDR3 has 21 amino acids. Sequences were derived from cultured PBMCs, sampled from culture after CMV antigen stimulation. The genes are TRBV12-3 or TRBV12-4 and TRBJ1-3, with D uncertain. The source of this sequence is a human donor in good health (CMV status not recorded). Some clones in this sample may be carry-over from other donors' samples. The CDR3 DNA reads TGTGCCAGCAGTGTCCGTTCGGAGGATACCCAGAGGAGTTACTCTGGAAACACCATATATTTT. It codes for CASSVRSEDTQRSYSGNTIYF.